Each of the 27 T cell receptor beta chains below was sequenced from the same sample in a study of cytomegalovirus exposure and HLA in healthy donors. The PCR used 60 Vbeta and 13 Jbeta primers. The protocol was immunoSEQ multiplex PCR, while the TCRdb copy is restricted to in-frame clones and leaves out a portion. Its table lists roughly 150,000 clones. The specimen was PBMCs. The receptors were gathered from a woman in her 50s in good health and CMV-seronegative.

This chain links TRBV6-5 with TRBJ1-1; a possible D gene is TRBD1 (5 bases). V lost 7 bases to trimming and J lost 2 bases, with 14 bases between them. Germline V gene data show CDR1 as MNHEY and CDR2 as SVGAGI. This CDR3 has 14 residues. The chain's CDR3 is CASNHYDRNTEAFF. CDR3 bases: TGTGCCAGCAACCATTACGACAGAAACACTGAAGCTTTCTTT.

The CDR3 spells CASRGAVSGSEQYF. The CDR3 DNA follows: TGTGCCAGCAGGGGAGCGGTGAGTGGTAGCGAGCAGTACTTC. The gene calls are TRBV28 and TRBJ2-7; a weak D match, TRBD2 (5 bases). V was clipped by 6 bases and J by 6 bases, with 18 bases between them. Germline V lookup: CDR1 MDHEN, CDR2 SYDVKM. The CDR3 covers 14 residues.

The chain couples TRBV6-1 to TRBJ1-3; 7 bases match TRBD1. Looked up from germline, CDR1 is MNHNS and CDR2 is SASEGT. V lost 5 bases and J lost 7; bases outside the gene matches: 8. This CDR3 contains 14 residues. Here the CDR3 reads CASSQQGRENTIYF. As DNA, the CDR3 is TGTGCCAGCAGTCAACAGGGGCGTGAGAACACCATATATTTT.

The CDR3 is CASSLGTGGPLAKNIQYF. CDR3 sequence (DNA): TGTGCCAGCAGCTTAGGGACAGGGGGACCTTTAGCCAAAAACATTCAGTACTTC. The gene calls are TRBV7-9 and TRBJ2-4; 10 bases line up with TRBD1. CDR1 is SEHNR, CDR2 FQNEAQ, per germline (reference sequence). The junction had 6 bases not matched to a gene; V was cut back by 1 base and J by 0 bases. The CDR3 has 18 amino acids.

This rearrangement joins TRBV4-3 to TRBJ1-4, with 9 bases matching TRBD1. This CDR3 has 15 amino acids. Trimming at V came to 4 bases and at J to 8 bases, leaving 8 bases not matched to a gene. Germline V lookup: CDR1 LGHNA, CDR2 YSLEER. Here the CDR3 reads CASSLVPGQGEKLFF. The CDR3 nucleotides read TGCGCCAGCAGCCTCGTCCCGGGACAGGGCGAAAAACTGTTTTTT.

The V call is TRBV4-2, the J call TRBJ1-3; 7 nucleotides agree with TRBD1. CDR1 is LGHNA, CDR2 YNFKEQ, per germline. V trimming: 1 base; J trimming: 3 bases; junction bases outside the gene matches: 9. The CDR3 runs 17 residues. CDR3 DNA sequence: TGTGCCAGCAGCCAAGCTCGAACAGGGGCGGGTGGAAACACCATATATTTT. It is translated as CASSQARTGAGGNTIYF.

The J gene is TRBJ1-1, the V gene TRBV9; perhaps TRBD1 as D (6 bases). CDR3 size: 16 residues. Germline V gives CDR1 SGDLS, CDR2 YYNGEE. The V gene lost 1 base and the J gene lost 0 bases, with 13 bases spanning the gap. CDR3: CASSVNIQGMNTEAFF. The CDR3 bases are TGTGCCAGCAGCGTAAACATTCAGGGGATGAACACTGAAGCTTTCTTT.

Worth noting for this clone: A junction end diverges from the germline sequence, so it may reflect a read error. V usage is TRBV7-6 and J usage is TRBJ2-2; the match to TRBD2 covers 11 bases. Germline-derived CDR1 and CDR2 are SGHVS and FNYEAQ. The CDR3 runs 17 residues. The CDR3 region has the DNA TGTGCCAGCAGCGTAGCAGGGACTAGCGGTTACACCGGGGAGCTGTTTTTT. Residues: CASSVAGTSGYTGELFF.

CDR3 nucleotides: TGTGCCAGCTCACCCGACAGGGTCCCTGGAAACACCATATATTTT. This codes for CASSPDRVPGNTIYF. J is TRBJ1-3 and V is TRBV18; 7 bases map to TRBD1. Germline CDR1 reads KGHSH; CDR2 reads LQKENI. Trimming took 3 bases from V and 2 from J; bases not matched to a gene: 4. CDR3 size: 15 residues.

V and J are TRBV27 and TRBJ1-4; possible D gene TRBD1, 5 bases. CDR3 length: 16 residues. Germline V gene sequence: CDR1 MNHEY, CDR2 SMNVEV (reference sequence). The V end was cut by 6 bases, the J end by 0 bases, with 14 bases between. CDR3 DNA sequence: TGTGCCAGCAGCCACAGGATTTTTGCAACTAATGAAAAACTGTTTTTT. Its translation: CASSHRIFATNEKLFF.

This chain links TRBV6-5 with TRBJ2-1, with D possibly being TRBD2 (6 bases). This CDR3 has 15 amino acids. CDR1 is MNHEY and CDR2 is SVGAGI in the germline V gene. The V gene lost 5 bases and the J gene lost 6 bases, with 17 bases spanning the gap. The CDR3 nucleotides are TGTGCCAGCAGTCCAGGACTACCCGGGAGCAATGAGCAGTTCTTC. Translation: CASSPGLPGSNEQFF.

This chain links TRBV29-1 with TRBJ2-5; the D gene is possibly TRBD2 (6 bases). CDR1 and CDR2 (germline): SQVTM, ANQGSEA. V dropped 4 bases and J dropped 5 bases, with 14 bases sitting between them. The CDR3 contains 13 residues. The CDR3 is CSVVRVGGETQYF. The CDR3 DNA follows: TGCAGCGTTGTGAGGGTCGGAGGGGAGACCCAGTACTTC.

The genes are TRBV5-6 and TRBJ2-7, with 8 bases that match TRBD2. The CDR3 runs to 15 residues. Germline trimming cut 4 bases from V and 6 bases from J; bases unmatched to any gene: 12. Per the germline V gene, CDR1 is SGHDT and CDR2 is YYEEEE. The CDR3 loop is CASSPLAGGAPEQYF. CDR3 nucleotides: TGTGCCAGCAGCCCCTTAGCCGGGGGGGCACCCGAGCAGTACTTC.

The chain recombines TRBV15 with TRBJ2-2, with D possibly matching TRBD2 (6 bases). V was trimmed by 2 bases and J by 6 bases, leaving 13 bases between them. The CDR3 is 15 residues long. In germline, CDR1 is LNHNV, CDR2 YYDKDF (reference sequence). The CDR3 bases are TGTGCCACCAGCAGATCCGGGGGAACTCCCGGGGAGCTGTTTTTT. Amino acids: CATSRSGGTPGELFF. Based on the CDR3 plus reference TRBV15 and TRBJ2-2, the full variable domain is DAMVIQNPRYQVTQFGKPVTLSCSQTLNHNVMYWYQQKSSQAPKLLFHYYDKDFNNEADTPDNFQSRRPNTSFCFLDIRSPGLGDTAMYLCATSRSGGTPGELFFGEGSRLTVL.

V is TRBV4-3 and J is TRBJ2-6, with 11 bases matching TRBD1. This CDR3 has 18 amino acids. Losses at the gene ends were 4 bases for V and 0 bases for J; bases not matched to a gene: 5. In germline, CDR1 is LGHNA, CDR2 YSLEER. CDR3 DNA: TGCGCCAGCAGCCCTGGACAGGGGGCGACCTCTGGGGCCAACGTCCTGACTTTC. This codes for CASSPGQGATSGANVLTF.

The chain has TRBV18 and TRBJ2-1, with D possibly TRBD1 on 6 matching bases. V was cut by 0 bases and J by 6 bases, with 15 bases left in between. This CDR3 spans 16 amino acids. From germline, CDR1 is KGHSH and CDR2 LQKENI. Here the CDR3 DNA reads TGTGCCAGCTCACCACCGTTTGAGACAGGCACCAATGAGCAGTTCTTC. This encodes CASSPPFETGTNEQFF. Using reference TRBV18 and TRBJ2-1 for the parts outside the CDR3, the full variable domain is NAGVMQNPRHLVRRRGQEARLRCSPMKGHSHVYWYRQLPEEGLKFMVYLQKENIIDESGMPKERFSAEFPKEGPSILRIQQVVRGDSAAYFCASSPPFETGTNEQFFGPGTRLTVL.

This rearrangement joins TRBV4-3 to TRBJ2-3, with a weak D call TRBD2 (5 bases). This CDR3 is built from 17 residues. The V gene's germline CDR1 is LGHNA and CDR2 YSLEER. With 0 bases removed from V and 5 bases from J, the gap between germline ends came to 18 bases. In DNA, the CDR3 is TGCGCCAGCAGCCAAGATACGGTGACTACGAATAAAGATACGCAGTATTTT. The encoded protein is CASSQDTVTTNKDTQYF.

The gene calls are TRBV28 and TRBJ1-2; D is possibly TRBD1 (6 bases). V was pared by 3 bases and J by 5 bases, with 13 bases between. The germline CDR1 and CDR2 sequences are MDHEN and SYDVKM. CDR3 length: 14 amino acids. The CDR3 reads CASSLQQGWYGYTF. DNA for the CDR3: TGTGCCAGCAGTTTGCAACAGGGTTGGTATGGCTACACCTTC.

This chain joins TRBV5-4 and TRBJ1-5; 9 positions match TRBD1. The CDR3 totals 15 residues. The germline gives CDR1 SGHNT, CDR2 YYREEE (reference sequence). V lost 4 bases, J lost 4 bases, and 6 bases stayed unmatched. The CDR3 DNA is TGTGCCAGCAGCCTGGGAGGACAGGGGAATCAGCCCCAGCATTTT. As protein: CASSLGGQGNQPQHF.

CDR3 in amino acids: CASSSGGNNEQFF. CDR3 sequence (DNA): TGTGCCAGTTCCTCAGGGGGCAACAATGAGCAGTTCTTC. The chain uses TRBV19 and TRBJ2-1; 8 bases map to TRBD1. CDR3 length: 13 amino acids. Germline-derived CDR1 and CDR2 are LNHDA and SQIVND (reference sequence). Trimming took 8 bases from V and 5 from J; bases not matched to a gene: 5.

The chain combines TRBV11-2 with TRBJ1-4; D is ambiguous. The CDR3 runs 13 residues. V lost 4 bases and J 5 bases, leaving 8 bases between the germline ends. CDR1 is SGHAT, CDR2 FQNNGV, per germline. In DNA, the CDR3 is TGTGCCAGCAGCTCGAGTCCGAATGAAAAACTGTTTTTT. Protein product: CASSSSPNEKLFF.

The chain employs TRBV6-6 and TRBJ2-1, with D perhaps matching TRBD2 (5 bases). Trimming shortened V by 7 bases and J by 9 bases, and 16 bases separated the two germline ends. CDR3 length equals 13 residues. The germline V gene encodes CDR1 MNHNY and CDR2 SVGAGI (reference sequence). The CDR3 sequence is CASTRGQFGEQFF. DNA of the CDR3: TGTGCCAGCACGAGAGGGCAGTTTGGTGAGCAGTTCTTC.

The CDR3 DNA follows: TGTGCCAGCAGCTTCGGACTAGCGAGAGAGACCCAGTACTTC. Translation gives CASSFGLARETQYF. V gene TRBV5-4 combines with J gene TRBJ2-5; 9 nucleotides agree with TRBD2. The CDR3 length is 14 residues. Germline lookup yields CDR1 SGHNT and CDR2 YYREEE (reference sequence). V lost 2 bases to trimming and J lost 4 bases; unmatched junction nucleotides: 3.

J is TRBJ2-7 and V is TRBV9; no definite D call. Germline assignment: CDR1 SGDLS and CDR2 YYNGEE. Trimming stripped 4 bases from V and 7 bases from J, with 15 bases between. CDR3 size: 13 residues. The CDR3 sequence is CASSPQTLGEQYF. In nucleotides, the CDR3 is TGTGCCAGCAGCCCCCAAACCCTAGGTGAGCAGTACTTC.

The chain uses TRBV6-5 and TRBJ2-3; 8 bases line up with TRBD2. Germline V gene sequence: CDR1 MNHEY, CDR2 SVGAGI. The CDR3 sequence is 15 residues long. Trimming at V came to 2 bases and at J to 3 bases, leaving 4 bases not matched to a gene. This chain's CDR3 is CASSYAASGTDTQYF. CDR3 nucleotide sequence: TGTGCCAGCAGTTACGCGGCTAGCGGGACAGATACGCAGTATTTT.

For the CDR3, the DNA is TGTGCCAGCAGTTCCGGACTAGCTGAAACCCCCAATGAGCAGTTCTTC. It encodes CASSSGLAETPNEQFF. This sequence joins TRBV27 and TRBJ2-1; 8 positions match TRBD2. From germline, CDR1 is MNHEY and CDR2 SMNVEV (reference sequence). Trimming cost V 4 bases and J 6 bases; bases outside gene matches: 11. CDR3 size: 16 residues.

V gene TRBV11-2 combines with J gene TRBJ2-5; 7 nucleotides agree with TRBD2. J lost 5 bases, V lost 0 bases, and 6 bases had no gene match. CDR3 length: 15 residues. The germline gives CDR1 SGHAT, CDR2 FQNNGV. Here the CDR3 reads CASSLDGGSRETQYF. In nucleotides, the CDR3 is TGTGCCAGCAGCTTAGATGGCGGGAGCAGGGAGACCCAGTACTTC.